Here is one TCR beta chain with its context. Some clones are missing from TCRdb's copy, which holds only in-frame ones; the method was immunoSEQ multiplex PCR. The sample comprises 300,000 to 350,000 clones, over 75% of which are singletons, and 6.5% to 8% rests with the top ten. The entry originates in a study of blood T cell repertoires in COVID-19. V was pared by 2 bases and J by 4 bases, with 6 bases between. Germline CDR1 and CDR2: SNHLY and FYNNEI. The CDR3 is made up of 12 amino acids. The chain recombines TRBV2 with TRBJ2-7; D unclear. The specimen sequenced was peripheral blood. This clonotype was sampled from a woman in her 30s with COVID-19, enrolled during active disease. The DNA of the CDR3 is TGTGCCAGCAGTGAACCCAATTACGAGCAGTACTTC. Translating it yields CASSEPNYEQYF.